This TCR beta chain originates from a study of shared clonotypes between healthy human individuals. Per germline, CDR1 SGHAT and CDR2 FQDESV (reference sequence). V lost 6 bases to trimming and J lost 3 bases; unmatched junction nucleotides: 1. CDR3 length: 13 amino acids. It was CD45RO-negative cells, positively selected for CCR7, that made up naive CD8 cells, with terminally differentiated effector memory CD45RA+ cells excluded. Sequencing was performed with immunoSEQ multiplex PCR; in TCRdb, only in-frame clones are kept and a portion is missing. Of more than 2 million clones listed, approximately 94% are singletons.

This receptor was identified in a man aged 18 to 35 in good health. Sequenced sample: naive CD8+ T cells sorted from blood. The V and J genes are TRBV11-1 and TRBJ2-3; TRBD2 matches at 9 bases. CDR3 loop: CASRTSGTDTQYF. CDR3 nucleotide sequence: TGTGCCAGCAGAACTAGCGGGACAGATACGCAGTATTTT. The full variable domain, rest sourced from reference TRBV11-1 and TRBJ2-3, is EAEVAQSPRYKITEKSQAVAFWCDPISGHATLYWYRQILGQGPELLVQFQDESVVDDSQLPKDRFSAERLKGVDSTLKIQPAELGDSAMYLCASRTSGTDTQYFGPGTRLTVL.